The 19 T cell receptor beta chains given below trace back to one sample, sequenced in a study of CD8 T cells in Susac syndrome. The authors reverse transcribed roughly 0.5 to 1 ug RNA with random hexamers. TCRdb redid the calling of the immunoSEQ multiplex PCR reads with MiXCR, one entry per CDR3 protein. The repertoire holds 140,000 or so distinct CDR3 sequences, almost 96% seen once, with more than 0.075% in the top ten. Material for sequencing was CD4+ T cells from PBMCs. Source of these receptors: a human donor with Susac syndrome.

The chain carries TRBV2 and TRBJ2-6, with TRBD1 identical over 11 bases. The CDR3 extends over 18 amino acids. Germline V gene data show CDR1 as SNHLY and CDR2 as FYNNEI. V was pared by 3 bases and J by 1 base, with 5 bases of the junction left unmatched. The CDR3: CASSDRTGGVSGANVLTF. Written as DNA, the CDR3 is TGTGCCAGCAGTGATCGGACAGGGGGCGTTTCTGGGGCCAACGTCCTGACTTTC.

The J gene is TRBJ1-3, the V gene TRBV28; maybe TRBD1 (6 bases). CDR1 is MDHEN and CDR2 is SYDVKM in the germline V gene. V lost 5 bases, J lost 2 bases, and 10 bases lay in between. The CDR3 extends over 14 amino acids. The CDR3 nucleotides read TGTGCCAGCAGTCCCGGGACAACTGGAAACACCATATATTTT. Residues: CASSPGTTGNTIYF.

CDR3 sequence: CASNGSPKETQYF. CDR3 DNA sequence: TGTGCCAGCAACGGTAGCCCGAAGGAGACCCAGTACTTC. The chain links TRBV7-2 to TRBJ2-5, with D unresolved. With 7 bases removed from V and 5 bases from J, the gap between germline ends came to 14 bases. There are 13 residues in the CDR3. The germline V gene encodes CDR1 SGHTA and CDR2 FQGNSA.

J is TRBJ1-2 and V is TRBV28, with TRBD1 identical over 8 bases. Losses at the gene ends were 3 bases for V and 5 bases for J; bases not matched to a gene: 5. This CDR3 contains 14 residues. CDR1 MDHEN and CDR2 SYDVKM come from the germline V gene. The CDR3 reads CASSFQGARYGYTF. CDR3 nucleotide sequence: TGTGCCAGCAGTTTCCAGGGGGCGAGGTATGGCTACACCTTC.

The rearrangement links TRBV20-1 to TRBJ1-1; D gene unclear. V lost 5 bases and J lost 1, with 14 bases in between. CDR1 and CDR2 (germline): DFQATT, SNEGSKA (reference sequence). This CDR3 spans 14 amino acids. The CDR3, as DNA: TGCAGTGCTCGGTACGCACACCAGAACACTGAAGCTTTCTTT. This encodes CSARYAHQNTEAFF.

J is TRBJ1-2 and V is TRBV28, with TRBD1 matching 9 bases. This CDR3 region has 14 residues. V shed 5 bases, J shed 7 bases, and the junction held 8 bases outside the gene matches. The V gene's germline CDR1 is MDHEN and CDR2 SYDVKM. CDR3 residues: CASSPQGAYSGYTF. CDR3 nucleotides: TGTGCCAGCAGTCCACAGGGGGCGTATAGTGGCTACACCTTC.

The J gene is TRBJ2-5, the V gene TRBV7-6; 8 bases align to TRBD2. Germline V gene sequence: CDR1 SGHVS, CDR2 FNYEAQ. V lost 1 base, J lost 5 bases, and 6 bases stayed unmatched. The CDR3 loop spans 15 amino acids. The CDR3, as DNA: TGTGCCAGCAGCTTAGGAAGCGGGAGAAAGGAGACCCAGTACTTC. This gives the protein CASSLGSGRKETQYF.

This clonotype has just one count. The V call is TRBV27, the J call TRBJ1-1, with D hard to call. This CDR3 spans 14 amino acids. The germline V gene has CDR1 MNHEY and CDR2 SMNVEV (reference sequence). V was trimmed by 9 bases and J by 1 base, leaving 15 bases between them. The CDR3 loop is CAREQTSPNTEAFF. The CDR3 region has the DNA TGTGCCAGAGAACAGACATCACCGAACACTGAAGCTTTCTTT.

This clonotype was recorded once. The chain's CDR3 is CASSFYRSSYEQYF. The DNA of the CDR3 is TGTGCCAGCAGTTTCTACAGGAGTTCCTACGAGCAGTACTTC. This sequence joins TRBV12-3 or TRBV12-4 and TRBJ2-7, with D possibly TRBD1 on 5 matching bases. V was pared by 3 bases and J by 1 base, with 10 bases between. CDR3 length equals 14 residues.

The chain carries TRBV29-1 and TRBJ2-2; D ambiguous. Trimming cost V 4 bases and J 2 bases, with 2 bases left between them. This CDR3 contains 11 residues. Germline loops: CDR1 SQVTM, CDR2 ANQGSEA. The chain's CDR3 is CSVGNTGELFF. CDR3 bases: TGCAGCGTTGGAAACACCGGGGAGCTGTTTTTT.

The chain uses TRBV20-1 and TRBJ2-3; 10 positions match TRBD2. The V gene end was trimmed by 3 bases and the J gene end by 2 bases; junction bases not matched to a gene: 8. There are 16 residues in the CDR3. The germline CDR1 and CDR2 sequences are DFQATT and SNEGSKA (reference sequence). The CDR3 spells CSARRLAGPPTDTQYF. CDR3 in DNA: TGCAGTGCTAGGAGACTAGCGGGCCCCCCCACAGATACGCAGTATTTT.

This chain connects TRBV20-1 to TRBJ2-1; D is perhaps TRBD2 (5 bases). The length of the CDR3 is 11 residues. The V gene lost 6 bases and the J gene lost 8 bases, with 11 bases spanning the gap. The germline gives CDR1 DFQATT, CDR2 SNEGSKA (reference sequence). CDR3 region: CSAGVPDEQFF. DNA of the CDR3: TGCAGTGCCGGGGTTCCAGATGAGCAGTTCTTC.

The rearrangement links TRBV14 to TRBJ2-5; D assignment may be TRBD1 or TRBD2 (5 bases each). V dropped 2 bases and J dropped 4 bases, with 8 bases sitting between them. CDR3 length: 13 residues. Looked up from germline, CDR1 is SGHDN and CDR2 is FVKESK. CDR3 protein: CASSQPGPETQYF. The DNA of the CDR3 is TGTGCCAGCAGCCAACCGGGACCAGAGACCCAGTACTTC. Full variable domain (remainder filled in from reference TRBV14 and TRBJ2-5): EAGVTQFPSHSVIEKGQTVTLRCDPISGHDNLYWYRRVMGKEIKFLLHFVKESKQDESGMPNNRFLAERTGGTYSTLKVQPAELEDSGVYFCASSQPGPETQYFGPGTRLLVL.

The chain is built from TRBV3-1 and TRBJ2-1, with 9 bases aligning to TRBD1. The V gene end was trimmed by 4 bases and the J gene end by 7 bases; junction bases not matched to a gene: 8. Germline values: CDR1 LGHDT, CDR2 YNNKEL (reference sequence). There are 15 residues in the CDR3. CDR3 loop: CASSPRDRARNEQFF. The CDR3 DNA reads TGTGCCAGCAGCCCCCGGGACAGGGCCCGGAATGAGCAGTTCTTC.

The rearrangement links TRBV5-6 to TRBJ1-1; D not resolved. The CDR3 spans 14 residues. CDR1 and CDR2 (germline): SGHDT, YYEEEE. With 0 bases removed from V and 0 bases from J, the gap between germline ends came to 6 bases. CDR3 DNA sequence: TGTGCCAGCAGCTTGGATTGGATGAACACTGAAGCTTTCTTT. Protein: CASSLDWMNTEAFF.

The rearrangement joins TRBV5-1 to TRBJ1-1; 7 positions agree with TRBD1. Per the germline V gene, CDR1 is SGHRS and CDR2 is YFSETQ. The V and J ends lost 0 bases and 8 bases, in that order; junction bases with no gene match: 10. The CDR3 totals 15 residues. The CDR3 spells CASSLEVTGPYEAFF. In DNA, the CDR3 is TGCGCCAGCAGCTTGGAAGTGACAGGGCCCTACGAAGCTTTCTTT.

The rearrangement links TRBV20-1 to TRBJ2-3; 7 nucleotides line up with TRBD2. V gave up 1 base and J gave up 2 bases; unmatched junction bases: 6. The CDR3 totals 15 residues. The V gene's germline CDR1 is DFQATT and CDR2 SNEGSKA (reference sequence). The CDR3 nucleotides are TGCAGTGCTAGAGTCATTGGGAGGGACACAGATACGCAGTATTTT. Protein product: CSARVIGRDTDTQYF.

The chain has TRBV3-1 and TRBJ2-5; D tentatively reads TRBD1 or TRBD2 (5 bases each). The ends were cut back, 0 bases at V and 5 bases at J, with 13 bases in the middle. The CDR3 totals 15 residues. From germline, CDR1 is LGHDT and CDR2 YNNKEL (reference sequence). The CDR3 DNA reads as TGTGCCAGCAGCCAAGAGACGGGACCCTTGGAGACCCAGTACTTC. Amino acids: CASSQETGPLETQYF.

The chain recombines TRBV20-1 with TRBJ1-2, with 10 bases identical to TRBD1. J gave up 7 bases and V 6 bases, and 5 bases lay outside the gene matches. The CDR3 sequence is 12 residues long. Germline V gene sequence: CDR1 DFQATT, CDR2 SNEGSKA (reference sequence). Here the CDR3 reads CSANGQGGGYTF. As DNA, the CDR3 is TGCAGTGCCAACGGACAGGGGGGTGGCTACACCTTC.